The 28 T cell receptor beta chains below were found in one sample sequenced in a study of cytomegalovirus exposure and HLA in healthy donors. Using immunoSEQ multiplex PCR, the repertoire was profiled, and TCRdb retains in-frame clones only, with some absent. The sample holds about 200,000 clones, roughly 83% seen once. Sequences were obtained from PBMCs. These receptors all stem from a woman aged 18-35 years in good health and CMV-seronegative.

The table lists this clone with a count of one. The CDR3, as DNA: TGTGCCAGCAGTTTATCGGCGTCCCCCTACGAGCAGTACTTC. Encoded protein: CASSLSASPYEQYF. V gene TRBV27 combines with J gene TRBJ2-7; D is unresolved. The CDR3 loop spans 14 amino acids. Looked up from germline, CDR1 is MNHEY and CDR2 is SMNVEV (reference sequence). V lost 0 bases and J 2 bases, leaving 8 bases between the germline ends.

The chain employs TRBV7-6 and TRBJ2-3, with D perhaps TRBD1 or TRBD2 (5 bases each). The CDR3 is 14 amino acids. The germline CDR1 and CDR2 sequences are SGHVS and FNYEAQ. Trimming cost V 6 bases and J 5 bases, with 15 bases left between them. Here the CDR3 reads CASRSGAGEDTQYF. CDR3 bases: TGTGCCAGCAGGTCCGGGGCGGGCGAAGATACGCAGTATTTT. The full variable domain, rest sourced from reference TRBV7-6 and TRBJ2-3, is GAGVSQSPRYKVTKRGQDVALRCDPISGHVSLYWYRQALGQGPEFLTYFNYEAQQDKSGLPNDRFSAERPEGSISTLTIQRTEQRDSAMYRCASRSGAGEDTQYFGPGTRLTVL.

This clone was seen a single time. The V gene is TRBV5-1, the J gene TRBJ2-7; either TRBD1 or TRBD2 may fit D (6 bases each). The V gene lost 4 bases and the J gene lost 5 bases, with 16 bases spanning the gap. Germline loops: CDR1 SGHRS, CDR2 YFSETQ. This CDR3 contains 14 residues. CDR3 in amino acids: CASSQVWGADEQYF. The CDR3 DNA reads TGCGCCAGCAGCCAGGTTTGGGGGGCCGACGAGCAGTACTTC.

The chain joins TRBV7-9 to TRBJ1-6, with TRBD1 identical over 11 bases. This CDR3 comprises 17 residues. The germline CDR1 and CDR2 sequences are SEHNR and FQNEAQ (reference sequence). Losses at the gene ends were 4 bases for V and 7 bases for J; bases not matched to a gene: 9. The CDR3 DNA reads TGTGCCAGCAGCTCAACGGGACAGGGGGAAGCAAATTCACCCCTCCACTTT. It specifies CASSSTGQGEANSPLHF.

The chain has TRBV7-7 and TRBJ2-3; weak D call: TRBD2 (6 bases). From germline, CDR1 is SSHAT and CDR2 FNYEAQ (reference sequence). The CDR3 consists of 16 residues. Deletions cut 1 base from V and 9 bases from J, with 20 bases between. The CDR3 region is CASSLGRRGLEDTQYF. The CDR3 region has the DNA TGTGCCAGCAGCTTAGGTCGCCGGGGGTTAGAGGACACGCAGTATTTT.

This chain joins TRBV19 and TRBJ2-1, with TRBD1 as a possible D gene (6 bases). The V end lost 7 bases, the J end lost 6 bases, and 16 bases lay between the germline ends. In germline, CDR1 is LNHDA, CDR2 SQIVND (reference sequence). CDR3 length: 14 residues. CDR3 protein: CASNLAGAGNEQFF. The CDR3 coding sequence is TGTGCCAGTAATTTGGCAGGGGCCGGCAATGAGCAGTTCTTC.

This clone occurred a few times. The CDR3 spells CASSVAADSYEQYF. The DNA of the CDR3 is TGTGCCAGCAGCGTAGCGGCTGACTCCTACGAGCAGTACTTC. The rearrangement joins TRBV9 to TRBJ2-7; the D is unclear. Germline V lookup: CDR1 SGDLS, CDR2 YYNGEE. The CDR3 extends over 14 amino acids. V lost 0 bases and J 0 bases, leaving 7 bases between the germline ends.

The J gene is TRBJ1-6, the V gene TRBV27; a possible D gene is TRBD1 (6 bases). CDR1 MNHEY and CDR2 SMNVEV come from the germline V gene (reference sequence). The CDR3 runs to 17 residues. The V and J ends lost 4 bases and 3 bases respectively, with 16 bases between them. The CDR3 spells CASSSPTGNYYNSPLHF. The CDR3 region has the DNA TGTGCCAGCAGTTCCCCCACAGGGAACTACTATAATTCACCCCTCCACTTT.

CDR3: CASRPPGQAGNTIYF. The CDR3, as DNA: TGTGCCAGCCGACCTCCAGGCCAGGCCGGAAACACCATATATTTT. The V gene is TRBV18, the J gene TRBJ1-3; D remains unclear. V was shortened by 8 bases and J by 4 bases, with 18 bases between the two germline ends. Germline V gene lookup returns CDR1 KGHSH and CDR2 LQKENI. CDR3 size: 15 residues.

The chain employs TRBV30 and TRBJ1-1; possible D gene TRBD1, 6 bases. V shed 5 bases and J shed 4 bases, with 11 bases lying between them. CDR1 is GTSNPN and CDR2 is SVGIG in the germline V gene (reference sequence). This CDR3 is built from 12 residues. CDR3 residues: CAWADSRTEAFF. The CDR3 nucleotides are TGTGCCTGGGCGGACAGTCGCACTGAAGCTTTCTTT.

The genes are TRBV27 and TRBJ2-7; the D gene could be TRBD1 or TRBD2 (5 bases each). Germline lookup yields CDR1 MNHEY and CDR2 SMNVEV (reference sequence). V gave up 5 bases and J gave up 3 bases, with 11 bases separating them. The CDR3 loop spans 13 amino acids. The CDR3 region is CASSPGTSYEQYF. CDR3 bases: TGTGCCAGCAGTCCCGGGACCAGCTACGAGCAGTACTTC.

The V call is TRBV28, the J call TRBJ2-1; 16 nucleotides align to TRBD2. The junction had 14 bases not matched to a gene; V was cut back by 8 bases and J by 10 bases. This CDR3 region has 17 residues. Germline-derived CDR1 and CDR2 are MDHEN and SYDVKM. CDR3 DNA sequence: TGTGCCAGCCCCCCCCGGGGACTAGCGGGGGGGGTAGGGGAGCAGTTCTTC. Protein: CASPPRGLAGGVGEQFF.

The V gene is TRBV19, the J gene TRBJ2-3; 15 bases align to TRBD2. The CDR3 runs 15 residues. With V trimmed by 6 bases and J by 3 bases, 1 base remained unmatched. The germline V gene has CDR1 LNHDA and CDR2 SQIVND (reference sequence). This chain's CDR3 is CASRGLAGGTDTQYF. CDR3 in DNA: TGTGCCAGTAGGGGACTAGCGGGAGGTACAGATACGCAGTATTTT.

The rearrangement links TRBV2 to TRBJ2-5, with D uncertain. Trimming left V 4 bases short and J 1 base short, with 10 bases between. The CDR3 sequence is 14 residues long. Germline-derived CDR1 and CDR2 are SNHLY and FYNNEI. The CDR3 protein is CASSVYRSQETQYF. Written as DNA, the CDR3 is TGTGCCAGCAGTGTATACAGATCCCAAGAGACCCAGTACTTC. Full variable domain (outside the CDR3, taken from reference TRBV2 and TRBJ2-5): EPEVTQTPSHQVTQMGQEVILRCVPISNHLYFYWYRQILGQKVEFLVSFYNNEISEKSEIFDDQFSVERPDGSNFTLKIRSTKLEDSAMYFCASSVYRSQETQYFGPGTRLLVL.

This clone has more than one count but fewer than ten. J is TRBJ1-1 and V is TRBV28; D not resolved. Germline CDR1 MDHEN, CDR2 SYDVKM. V shed 5 bases and J shed 0 bases, with 13 bases lying between them. The CDR3 loop spans 15 amino acids. CDR3 DNA sequence: TGTGCCAGCAGTCCCCATGTGATGATGAACACTGAAGCTTTCTTT. It specifies CASSPHVMMNTEAFF.

The gene calls are TRBV5-6 and TRBJ1-2; D remains ambiguous. In germline, CDR1 is SGHDT, CDR2 YYEEEE. V was trimmed by 1 base and J by 5 bases, leaving 18 bases between them. The CDR3 consists of 16 residues. The CDR3 reads CASSLFDPLPWYGYTF. The CDR3 DNA follows: TGTGCCAGCAGCTTGTTCGACCCTCTGCCGTGGTATGGCTACACCTTC.

The V and J genes are TRBV2 and TRBJ1-2; maybe TRBD1 (6 bases). This CDR3 has 13 amino acids. Germline V gene lookup returns CDR1 SNHLY and CDR2 FYNNEI. V dropped 2 bases and J dropped 4 bases, with 8 bases sitting between them. CDR3 in amino acids: CASSEQGSYGYTF. The CDR3 bases are TGTGCCAGCAGTGAACAGGGGTCCTATGGCTACACCTTC. The full variable domain, rest sourced from reference TRBV2 and TRBJ1-2, is EPEVTQTPSHQVTQMGQEVILRCVPISNHLYFYWYRQILGQKVEFLVSFYNNEISEKSEIFDDQFSVERPDGSNFTLKIRSTKLEDSAMYFCASSEQGSYGYTFGSGTRLTVV.

V usage is TRBV11-2 and J usage is TRBJ2-5, with D possibly TRBD2 on 5 matching bases. Germline loops: CDR1 SGHAT, CDR2 FQNNGV. The V end was cut by 5 bases, the J end by 7 bases, with 8 bases between. This CDR3 is built from 11 residues. CDR3 residues: CASSPGGTQYF. CDR3 coding DNA: TGTGCCAGCAGCCCAGGAGGGACCCAGTACTTC.

This clone was recorded only once. The V gene is TRBV27, the J gene TRBJ1-2; the D is unclear. Germline lookup yields CDR1 MNHEY and CDR2 SMNVEV (reference sequence). V was shortened by 2 bases and J by 7 bases, with 14 bases between the two germline ends. The CDR3 is 14 amino acids. This CDR3 is CASSLRAPSGGYTF. DNA of the CDR3: TGTGCCAGCAGTTTAAGGGCTCCCTCAGGTGGCTACACCTTC.

This CDR3 reads CASSESVDTQYF. The CDR3 DNA reads as TGCGCCAGCAGTGAGTCCGTAGATACGCAGTATTTT. The rearrangement uses TRBV10-1 and TRBJ2-3; no clear D. Trimming removed 0 bases at V and 5 bases at J, with 3 bases between. CDR3 length equals 12 residues. Germline values: CDR1 WNHNN, CDR2 SYGVQD (reference sequence).

J is TRBJ2-3 and V is TRBV11-2, with 7 bases matching TRBD1. CDR3 length: 15 residues. Germline loops: CDR1 SGHAT, CDR2 FQNNGV. V trimming: 5 bases; J trimming: 1 base; junction bases outside the gene matches: 6. The CDR3 reads CASSPKGTGTDTQYF. The DNA for the CDR3 is TGTGCCAGCAGCCCTAAAGGGACAGGCACAGATACGCAGTATTTT.

V usage is TRBV9 and J usage is TRBJ2-1, with a tentative D call TRBD1 (5 bases). From germline, CDR1 is SGDLS and CDR2 YYNGEE. Between the trimmed V and J ends, which lost 4 bases and 9 bases, there was a span of 23 bases. The CDR3 contains 16 residues. DNA for the CDR3: TGTGCCAGCAGCTCACACCGCATAGGCGGAGACAGTGAGCAGTTCTTC. This codes for CASSSHRIGGDSEQFF.

J is TRBJ2-1 and V is TRBV5-8; D is possibly TRBD2 (5 bases). Trimming removed 4 bases at V and 6 bases at J, with 11 bases between. The CDR3 is made up of 13 amino acids. Germline V gene data show CDR1 as SGHTS and CDR2 as YDEGEE. CDR3 protein: CASSLIGGNEQFF. CDR3 coding DNA: TGTGCCAGCAGCCTGATCGGAGGCAATGAGCAGTTCTTC.

The rearrangement links TRBV15 to TRBJ1-2, with TRBD1 matching over 11 bases. There are 15 residues in the CDR3. Germline V gives CDR1 LNHNV, CDR2 YYDKDF (reference sequence). V shed 4 bases, J shed 5 bases, and the junction held 6 bases outside the gene matches. For the CDR3, the DNA is TGTGCCACCAGCATTAGGACAGGGGGCTCTTATGGCTACACCTTC. This sequence encodes CATSIRTGGSYGYTF.

The chain joins TRBV27 to TRBJ2-3; TRBD2 is a possible D gene (5 bases). In germline, CDR1 is MNHEY, CDR2 SMNVEV (reference sequence). The CDR3 is 16 residues long. Deletions cut 5 bases from V and 2 bases from J, with 17 bases between. The CDR3 DNA reads TGTGCCAGCAGTCCGCCTAGCAGATCAAACACAGATACGCAGTATTTT. This encodes CASSPPSRSNTDTQYF.

The chain carries TRBV5-1 and TRBJ2-2; D gene ambiguous. CDR1 and CDR2 from the germline V gene are SGHRS and YFSETQ. Trimming took 4 bases from V and 5 from J, leaving 21 bases between them. The CDR3 is 17 amino acids. The CDR3 loop is CASSLISLKGGTGELFF. The CDR3 region has the DNA TGCGCCAGCAGCCTGATAAGCCTGAAAGGTGGGACCGGGGAGCTGTTTTTT.

V usage is TRBV6-6 and J usage is TRBJ2-7; 9 nucleotides match TRBD2. Germline CDR1 reads MNHNY; CDR2 reads SVGAGI (reference sequence). The CDR3 is made up of 15 amino acids. V shed 6 bases and J 4 bases; nucleotides not matched to a gene: 10. CDR3 loop: CASRRLAGVGYEQYF. The DNA of the CDR3 is TGTGCCAGCAGGCGTTTAGCGGGAGTAGGGTACGAGCAGTACTTC.

The chain joins TRBV30 to TRBJ1-5, with TRBD1 as a possible D gene (5 bases). The CDR3 is 13 amino acids. CDR1 GTSNPN and CDR2 SVGIG come from the germline V gene (reference sequence). Trimming left V 5 bases short and J 5 bases short, with 13 bases between. The CDR3 sequence is CAWAGNGDQPQHF. CDR3 DNA sequence: TGTGCCTGGGCAGGGAACGGGGATCAGCCCCAGCATTTT.